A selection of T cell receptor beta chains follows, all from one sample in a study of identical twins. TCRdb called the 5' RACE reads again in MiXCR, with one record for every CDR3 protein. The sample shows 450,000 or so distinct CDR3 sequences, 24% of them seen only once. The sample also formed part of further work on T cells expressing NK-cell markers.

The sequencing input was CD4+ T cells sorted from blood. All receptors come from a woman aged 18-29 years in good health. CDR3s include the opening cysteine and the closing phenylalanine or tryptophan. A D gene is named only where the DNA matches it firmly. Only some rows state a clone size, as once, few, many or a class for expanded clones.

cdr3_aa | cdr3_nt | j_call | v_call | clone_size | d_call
CASSFMAGANYGYTF | TGTGCCAGCAGCTTCATGGCAGGAGCTAACTATGGCTACACCTTC | TRBJ1-2 | TRBV11-3 | NA | NA
CASSQELGATPYYNEQFF | TGTGCCAGCAGCCAAGAATTGGGGGCGACTCCATACTACAATGAGCAGTTCTTC | TRBJ2-1 | TRBV3-1 | NA | NA
CASSRITRTDTQYF | TGTGCCAGTAGCAGAATAACCCGGACCGATACGCAGTATTTT | TRBJ2-3 | TRBV19 | NA | NA
CASIKDRGHGYTF | TGTGCCAGCATCAAGGACAGGGGGCATGGCTACACCTTC | TRBJ1-2 | TRBV2 | few | TRBD1
CASSLPGQGTSYEQYF | TGTGCCAGCAGCTTGCCCGGACAGGGGACTTCCTACGAGCAGTACTTC | TRBJ2-7 | TRBV5-8 | NA | TRBD1
CASSFRQGANYGYTF | TGTGCCAGCAGCTTTCGACAGGGGGCTAACTATGGCTACACCTTC | TRBJ1-2 | TRBV9 | NA | TRBD1
CSGGDSLTYEQYF | TGCAGCGGCGGGGACAGCTTAACCTACGAGCAGTACTTC | TRBJ2-7 | TRBV29-1 | NA | NA
CAWTGQWADTQYF | TGTGCCTGGACGGGGCAGTGGGCAGATACGCAGTATTTT | TRBJ2-3 | TRBV30 | NA | NA
CASSPGGRGDLRETQYF | TGTGCCAGCAGCCCCGGTGGACGGGGGGATTTGAGAGAGACCCAGTACTTC | TRBJ2-5 | TRBV12-3/TRBV12-4 | few | TRBD2
CASTQIAGVPDTQYF | TGTGCCAGCACTCAAATAGCGGGGGTACCAGATACGCAGTATTTT | TRBJ2-3 | TRBV12-3/TRBV12-4 | few | TRBD2
CASSLGQHTDTQYF | TGTGCCAGCAGCTTGGGACAGCACACAGATACGCAGTATTTT | TRBJ2-3 | TRBV5-6 | few | NA
CASSLRLFNEQFF | TGTGCCAGCAGCTTACGATTATTCAATGAGCAGTTCTTC | TRBJ2-1 | TRBV7-9 | few | NA
CASSVSTLSDTDTQYF | TGTGCCAGCAGTGTCTCTACCCTCAGTGACACAGATACGCAGTATTTT | TRBJ2-3 | TRBV6-1 | NA | NA
CASSKVTGGNYGYTF | TGCGCCAGCAGCAAAGTGACGGGGGGCAACTATGGCTACACCTTC | TRBJ1-2 | TRBV5-1 | NA | NA
CASGAVRLLKPYEQYF | TGTGCCAGCGGGGCAGTACGACTCCTAAAACCCTACGAGCAGTACTTC | TRBJ2-7 | TRBV12-3/TRBV12-4 | NA | NA
CASSRTPYEQYF | TGTGCCAGCAGCCGTACCCCCTACGAGCAGTACTTC | TRBJ2-7 | TRBV3-1 | few | NA
CASRLRLDGFTDTQYF | TGTGCCAGCAGGCTGAGACTAGATGGTTTCACAGATACGCAGTATTTT | TRBJ2-3 | TRBV13 | few | NA
CASSRNRGAIPYGYTF | TGTGCCAGCAGCCGAAACCGGGGAGCGATTCCCTATGGCTACACCTTC | TRBJ1-2 | TRBV12-3/TRBV12-4 | NA | NA
CSARLTGGRYEQYF | TGCAGTGCTAGGTTAACAGGGGGTAGGTACGAGCAGTACTTC | TRBJ2-7 | TRBV20-1 | once | TRBD1
CASSLASGDEQYF | TGTGCCAGCAGCTTAGCGTCAGGGGACGAGCAGTACTTC | TRBJ2-7 | TRBV7-2 | NA | NA
CASSVVLGNGAFF | TGTGCCAGCAGCGTAGTTTTGGGCAATGGGGCTTTCTTT | TRBJ1-1 | TRBV9 | NA | NA
CSARDGRAHNSPLHF | TGCAGTGCTAGGGACGGACGGGCTCATAATTCACCCCTCCACTTT | TRBJ1-6 | TRBV20-1 | few | NA